This T cell receptor (beta chain) stems from a study of T cell responses to AZD1222 COVID-19 vaccine. As to this clone: Its antigen is as yet unknown.

Assay: immunoSEQ multiplex PCR; the TCRdb copy retains only in-frame clones and omits some. The data contain under 80,000 clones, 81% of them seen just once; the ten biggest clones take up 26%. Notes on the study in general: Spike-specific TCR depth and breadth grew after two AZD1222 doses. Among spike-specific TCRs, nearly half reportedly target unmutated variant regions.

The CDR3 consists of 14 residues. Trimming took 6 bases from V and 7 from J, leaving 17 bases between them. Germline V gene data show CDR1 as SGDLS and CDR2 as YYNGEE. This sequence originates from an adult who received the AZD1222 COVID-19 vaccine. V is TRBV9 and J is TRBJ1-5, with D possibly matching TRBD1 (5 bases). The material sequenced was peripheral blood, taken 28 days after the second AZD1222 dose. The CDR3, as DNA: TGTGCCAGCACTTCGGGGGTGAGCGGCCAGCCCCAGCATTTT. Translating gives CASTSGVSGQPQHF.